The sequence of this T cell receptor (beta chain) was determined in a study of blood T cell repertoires in COVID-19. The wider study: The origin of the acute and convalescent COVID-19 samples was the United States, Italy and Spain. T cells, B-cell-depleted T cells, or PBMCs supplied cDNA or gDNA.

Seattle-derived patients entered the study during active infection and were followed longitudinally. As originally analysed: For nucleated cells, counts were estimated from reference gene primer amplification. Generated by immunoSEQ multiplex PCR, the TCRdb table keeps only in-frame clones and is missing some. For V, J and clone size, that table is used; D and trimming come from the DNA. The table has some 230,000 clones, around 87% seen once. Germline CDR1 is ENHRY and CDR2 is SYGVKD. The V and J ends lost 5 bases and 3 bases, in that order; junction bases with no gene match: 12. The CDR3 is 17 residues long.

The source of this sequence is a woman aged 50 to 65 with COVID-19, enrolled during active disease. Sequencing was performed on peripheral blood. The V and J genes are TRBV10-3 and TRBJ2-3; 9 positions agree with TRBD2. CDR3 DNA sequence: TGTGCCATCAGTCAACGAGGCGGGGGGGCGATGACAGATACGCAGTATTTT. It encodes CAISQRGGGAMTDTQYF.